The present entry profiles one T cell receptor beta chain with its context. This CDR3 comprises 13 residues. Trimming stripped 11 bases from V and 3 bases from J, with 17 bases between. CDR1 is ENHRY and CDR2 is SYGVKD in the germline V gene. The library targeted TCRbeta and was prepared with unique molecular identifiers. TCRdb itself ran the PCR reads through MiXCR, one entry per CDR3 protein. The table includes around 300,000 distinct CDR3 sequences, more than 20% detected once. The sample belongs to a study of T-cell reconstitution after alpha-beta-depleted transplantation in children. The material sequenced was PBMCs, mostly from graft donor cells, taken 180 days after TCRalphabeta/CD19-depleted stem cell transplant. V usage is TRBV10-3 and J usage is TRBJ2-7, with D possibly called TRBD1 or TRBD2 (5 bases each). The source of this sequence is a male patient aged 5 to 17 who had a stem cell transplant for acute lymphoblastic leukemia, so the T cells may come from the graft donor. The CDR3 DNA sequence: TGTGCCGCTGGGACGGCTTGGGTCTACGAGCAGTACTTC. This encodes CAAGTAWVYEQYF.